This T cell receptor (beta chain) appears in the sequencing data of a study of blood T cell repertoires in COVID-19. Study summary: Nucleic acid was either cDNA or gDNA, and it came from T cells, B-cell-depleted T cells, or PBMCs.

Authors' methods: Amplification of reference gene primers provided the estimated nucleated cell counts. Measured with immunoSEQ multiplex PCR; TCRdb has only the in-frame clones, and not every one. The DNA was the basis for D and trimming; V, J and clone size are from that table. This table holds fewer than 150,000 clones, around 85% found once. V dropped 3 bases and J dropped 8 bases, with 14 bases sitting between them. Germline V gene lookup returns CDR1 KGHSH and CDR2 LQKENI. The CDR3 totals 15 residues. The clonotype comes from a man over 45 with acute or convalescent COVID-19. Material for sequencing was peripheral blood. J is TRBJ1-6 and V is TRBV18; D call uncertain. The CDR3 sequence is CASSPGSGSYSPLHF. In nucleotides, the CDR3 is TGTGCCAGCTCACCGGGCTCTGGCAGCTATTCACCCCTCCACTTT.